This T cell receptor (beta chain) was retrieved from a study of blood T cell repertoires in COVID-19. This CDR3 contains 14 residues. V lost 6 bases to trimming and J lost 4 bases, with 15 bases between them. Germline CDR1 reads MNHEY; CDR2 reads SVGAGI. Source study methods: Reference gene primer amplification gave nucleated cell count estimates. Assay used: immunoSEQ multiplex PCR; TCRdb lists only in-frame clones, some missing. V and J calls plus clone size are reproduced from that table; the DNA served to infer D and trimming. The sample contains about 370,000 clones, 80% to 90% of which appear only once. It was during active infection that Seattle patients were enrolled and then longitudinally followed. There are many counts of this clone.

The gene calls are TRBV6-5 and TRBJ1-1; D ambiguous. The material sequenced was peripheral blood. The clonotype was recovered from a woman under 40 with COVID-19, enrolled during active disease. CDR3 in amino acids: CASRLKGVRTEAFF. The CDR3 nucleotides read TGTGCCAGCAGGCTTAAGGGAGTTCGCACTGAAGCTTTCTTT.